This T cell receptor (beta chain) came from a study of cytomegalovirus exposure and HLA in healthy donors. Details on this clone: Antigen specificity is unknown.

The PCR made use of 60 Vbeta and 13 Jbeta primers. The data were produced by immunoSEQ multiplex PCR, yet TCRdb's version contains in-frame clones alone and is incomplete. The table gives fewer than 200,000 clones; the top ten clones make up over 1% of it. General study results and limits: The authors later linked a missense DCLRE1C variant to TCR beta V- and J-gene trimming. The only immune exposure information that was available was CMV serostatus. Among donors in an Asian-associated ancestry cluster, a later analysis reportedly found fewer N-insertions than the approximately 670-donor mean. Of the V segments, some could not be distinguished, including TRBV6-2 and TRBV6-3, and were excluded.

The CDR3 has 15 amino acids. Germline V CDR1 and CDR2: LNHDA, SQIVND (reference sequence). Trimming pared 3 bases from V and 0 bases from J, leaving 9 bases between. The sample was PBMCs. The chain links TRBV19 to TRBJ1-5; D is uncertain. This sequence originates from a woman aged 55-70 years in good health and CMV-seronegative. Written as DNA, the CDR3 is TGTGCCAGTAGTATCCAAGCTTATAGCAATCAGCCCCAGCATTTT. Translation gives CASSIQAYSNQPQHF.